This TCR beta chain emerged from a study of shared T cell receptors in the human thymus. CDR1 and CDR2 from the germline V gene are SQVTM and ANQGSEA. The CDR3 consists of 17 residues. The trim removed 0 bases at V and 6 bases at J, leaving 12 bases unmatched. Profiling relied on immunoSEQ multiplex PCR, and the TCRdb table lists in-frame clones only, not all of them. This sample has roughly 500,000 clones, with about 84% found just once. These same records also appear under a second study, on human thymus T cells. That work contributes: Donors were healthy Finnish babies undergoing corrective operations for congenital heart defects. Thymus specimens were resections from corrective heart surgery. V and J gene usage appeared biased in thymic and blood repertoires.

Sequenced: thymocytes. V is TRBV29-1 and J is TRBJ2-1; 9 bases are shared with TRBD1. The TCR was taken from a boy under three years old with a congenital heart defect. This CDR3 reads CSVEDLSEQGALNEQFF. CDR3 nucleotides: TGCAGCGTTGAAGATCTTTCGGAACAGGGGGCCCTCAATGAGCAGTTCTTC.